These T cell receptor beta chains were read from a single sample in a study of shared clonotypes between healthy human individuals. Sequencing used immunoSEQ multiplex PCR; TCRdb keeps in-frame clones, though not all of them. In the table there are about 1.5 million clones, approximately 97% of which are singletons. Material for sequencing was naive CD4+ T cells sorted from blood. The receptor set was obtained from a young man in good health. Each CDR3 is given with its conserved first and last residue. A D gene is named only where the DNA matches it firmly. The size field is filled for only some rows; it gives once, few, many or a size class.

. | TRBJ2-2 | TRBV2 | . | CASISTGELFF | TGTGCCAGCATTAGCACCGGGGAGCTGTTTTTT
. | TRBJ2-7 | TRBV14 | . | CASSQSGVSEQYF | TGTGCCAGCAGCCAATCGGGAGTCAGTGAGCAGTACTTC
TRBD2 | TRBJ2-1 | TRBV10-1 | . | CASSEGSGRAPNEQFF | TGCGCCAGCAGTGAGGGTAGCGGGAGGGCCCCCAATGAGCAGTTCTTC
TRBD1 | TRBJ2-3 | TRBV10-3 | . | CATSPTGADTQYF | TGTGCCACTTCCCCGACAGGGGCAGATACGCAGTATTTT
. | TRBJ1-3 | TRBV5-5 | . | CASSSGDVFSGNTIYF | TGTGCCAGCAGCTCCGGGGACGTCTTCTCTGGAAACACCATATATTTT
. | TRBJ2-7 | TRBV9 | . | CASSPDLPGEQYF | TGTGCCAGCAGCCCCGACCTACCCGGCGAGCAGTACTTC
. | TRBJ2-5 | TRBV25-1 | . | CASSLGGQTHQETQYF | TGTGCCAGCAGTCTGGGGGGACAGACCCACCAAGAGACCCAGTACTTC
TRBD2 | TRBJ2-2 | TRBV9 | . | CASSVTPLLAGVANTGELFF | TGTGCCAGCAGCGTAACCCCTCTACTAGCGGGAGTAGCGAACACCGGGGAGCTGTTTTTT
. | TRBJ2-3 | TRBV18 | . | CASSPPGTSFADTQYF | TGTGCCAGCTCACCCCCGGGGACCTCTTTCGCAGATACGCAGTATTTT
. | TRBJ2-3 | TRBV28 | . | CASSPAGPGTQYF | TGTGCCAGCTCTCCCGCGGGACCAGGTACGCAGTATTTT
. | TRBJ1-3 | TRBV9 | . | CASSVGPGAGNTIYF | TGTGCCAGCAGCGTAGGTCCGGGAGCTGGAAACACCATATATTTT
. | TRBJ2-5 | TRBV4-2 | . | CASSQDEGGPQETQYF | TGTGCCAGCAGCCAAGACGAGGGAGGCCCCCAAGAGACCCAGTACTTC
. | TRBJ2-1 | TRBV2 | . | CASGTGTYNEQFF | TGTGCCAGCGGTACTGGGACCTACAATGAGCAGTTCTTC
. | TRBJ2-5 | TRBV29-1 | . | CSVERQPKETQYF | TGCAGCGTTGAAAGGCAGCCTAAAGAGACCCAGTACTTC
TRBD2 | TRBJ2-3 | TRBV19 | once | CASSLSGGDTQYF | TGTGCCAGTAGTCTCTCGGGAGGGGATACGCAGTATTTT
TRBD2 | TRBJ2-3 | TRBV7-2 | . | CASSLASGLAGGPRDTQYF | TGTGCCAGCAGCTTAGCGTCGGGACTAGCGGGAGGGCCTCGGGATACGCAGTATTTT